This T cell receptor beta chain was profiled in a study of T-cell memory formation after mild COVID-19. Study outcomes and limitations: Certain responding clones were present in pre-infection memory, suggesting participation of cross-reactive memory.

In the case of this clonotype: What it recognizes is unknown.

This CDR3 has 19 residues. The trim removed 3 bases at V and 3 bases at J, leaving 10 bases unmatched. Germline CDR1 LGHNA, CDR2 YSLEER. TCRdb re-analysed the 5' RACE reads in MiXCR, keeping a single row per CDR3 protein. This table has about 610,000 distinct CDR3 sequences, approximately 15% appearing once. This rearrangement joins TRBV4-3 to TRBJ2-1, with 14 bases fitting TRBD2. Material: PBMCs or a T cell subset sorted from them (not recorded which). This receptor was taken from an adult woman who had mild COVID-19 (a few samples of this study predate the infection). Cell type and time point are not known. Here the CDR3 reads CASSQAGTSGRRNYNEQFF. Written as DNA, the CDR3 is TGCGCCAGCAGCCAGGCCGGGACTAGCGGGAGAAGGAACTACAATGAGCAGTTCTTC.